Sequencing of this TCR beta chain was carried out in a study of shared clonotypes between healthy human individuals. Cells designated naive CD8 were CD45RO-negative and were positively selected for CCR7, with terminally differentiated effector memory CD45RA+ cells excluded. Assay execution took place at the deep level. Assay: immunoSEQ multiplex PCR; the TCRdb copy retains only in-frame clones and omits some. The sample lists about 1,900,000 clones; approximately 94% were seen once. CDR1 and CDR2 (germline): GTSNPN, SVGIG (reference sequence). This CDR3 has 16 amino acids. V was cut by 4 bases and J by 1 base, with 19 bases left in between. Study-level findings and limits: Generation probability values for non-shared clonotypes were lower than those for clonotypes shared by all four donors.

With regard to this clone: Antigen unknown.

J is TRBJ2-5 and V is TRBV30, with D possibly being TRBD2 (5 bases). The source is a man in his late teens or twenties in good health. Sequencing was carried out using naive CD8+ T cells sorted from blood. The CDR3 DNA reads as TGTGCCTGGACCCCTATCGGGGTGGGTGGCCAAGAGACCCAGTACTTC. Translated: CAWTPIGVGGQETQYF.